The clone carrying this T cell receptor beta chain was detected only a few times. The source of the sample is a study of human T cells and chemical hapten exposure. Study overall: DPC at 0.01% went onto the upper back in patch tests, read at 6 days.

This CDR3 has 13 amino acids. CDR1 is MNHNY, CDR2 SVGAGI, per germline (reference sequence). With 5 bases clipped from V and 1 base from J, the junction kept 2 bases outside the gene matches. TCRdb reprocessed the RACE reads via MiXCR and lists one record per CDR3 protein. The data contain tens of thousands of distinct CDR3 sequences, approximately 3.4% of them singletons. The time point here: patch test 2, 6 weeks after DPC sensitization. Treatment defined: therapeutic diphenylcyclopropenone sensitization with weekly scalp DPC. V is TRBV6-6 and J is TRBJ2-7; 7 nucleotides align to TRBD1. This sequence was found in a man aged 35-49 years with alopecia areata. Some clones in this sample may be carry-over from other donors' samples. Sequencing used whole blood, obtained in connection with sensitization to the hapten diphenylcyclopropenone (DPC). The CDR3 sequence is CASSQQGSYEQYF. The CDR3 nucleotides read TGTGCCAGCAGTCAACAGGGGTCCTACGAGCAGTACTTC.